This paragraph reports one T cell receptor beta chain. Its antigen remains unknown. This entry comes from a study of cytomegalovirus exposure and HLA in healthy donors. Looking at the study overall: As released early, the data held roughly 85 million unique TCRs from HLA-typed donors.

The PCR had 60 Vbeta and 13 Jbeta primers. Profiling relied on immunoSEQ multiplex PCR, and the TCRdb table lists in-frame clones only, not all of them. The table has about 150,000 clones, roughly 84% seen once; the top ten hold more than 1%. The study, taken as a whole, reports: According to a later analysis, most TCR beta chains associated with CMV appeared HLA-restricted. CMV serostatus alone was available as immune exposure information. A reported reduction in N-insertions relative to the approximately 670-donor mean was seen in an Asian-associated ancestry cluster in a later analysis.

This clonotype was obtained from a boy aged 2 to 9 in good health and CMV-seronegative. What was sequenced was PBMCs.

CDR3 in DNA: TGTGCCAGCAGCCCACGTCAGGGCACGCCCGGGGAGCTGTTTTTT. Amino acids: CASSPRQGTPGELFF. The chain links TRBV7-9 to TRBJ2-2; a weak D match, TRBD1 (5 bases). The CDR3 has 15 residues. Between the trimmed V and J ends, which lost 5 bases and 6 bases, there was a span of 16 bases. Germline V gene sequence: CDR1 SEHNR, CDR2 FQNEAQ (reference sequence). The full variable domain, with the rest looked up from reference TRBV7-9 and TRBJ2-2, is DTGVSQNPRHKITKRGQNVTFRCDPISEHNRLYWYRQTLGQGPEFLTYFQNEAQLEKSRLLSDRFSAERPKGSFSTLEIQRTEQGDSAMYLCASSPRQGTPGELFFGEGSRLTVL.